The 2 T cell receptor beta chains below all came from one sample that was sequenced in a study of CD8 T cells in ankylosing spondylitis. MiXCR, run by TCRdb on the 5' RACE reads, gives a single entry per CDR3 protein. The sample lists some 140,000 distinct CDR3 sequences, roughly 8% occurring once. The source material was synovial fluid, either unsorted or a sorted T cell fraction (not recorded which). The receptor source for this set is a male donor with ankylosing spondylitis.

V is TRBV10-3 and J is TRBJ1-4; D perhaps matches TRBD1 (5 bases). CDR3 length equals 17 residues. The V end lost 1 base, the J end lost 7 bases, and 19 bases lay between the germline ends. CDR1 is ENHRY and CDR2 is SYGVKD in the germline V gene. The CDR3 here is CAISELEAGLGTEKLFF. The CDR3 nucleotides are TGTGCCATCAGTGAGTTAGAGGCAGGGCTCGGTACTGAAAAACTGTTTTTT.

This clonotype was observed at least ten times. The V and J genes are TRBV20-1 and TRBJ2-3, with a tentative D call TRBD2 (5 bases). Looked up from germline, CDR1 is DFQATT and CDR2 is SNEGSKA (reference sequence). V lost 4 bases to trimming and J lost 6 bases, with 11 bases between them. The CDR3 is 12 residues long. The CDR3 reads CSATGRADTQYF. CDR3 bases: TGCAGTGCTACCGGGCGGGCGGATACGCAGTATTTT.